This T cell receptor (beta chain) was sequenced during a study of T cells after yellow fever vaccination. At the level of the study: Preparing low-cell-number fractions relied on SMART-Seq v4 Ultra Low Input. Study results and limitations: One caveat is that FACS-sorted repertoires could contain abundant clonotypes contaminating from the bulk population. Post-booster reappearance was seen for most primary-vaccination clones (about 96% CD4, 80% to 90% CD8).

CDR1 is SGHVS, CDR2 FNYEAQ, per germline. The CDR3 extends over 15 amino acids. V shed 2 bases and J shed 1 base, with 10 bases lying between them. Template switching by 5'RACE produced TCR cDNA, adding a universal primer site and UMIs. TCRdb re-called the 5' RACE reads with MiXCR, one entry per CDR3 protein. The sample records some 420,000 distinct CDR3 sequences, approximately 18% being singletons. This clonotype was seen more than once but under ten times. As yet, its antigen is unknown. The rearrangement uses TRBV7-6 and TRBJ2-3; the D call may be TRBD1 or TRBD2 (5 bases each). The source material was PBMCs, sampled before the yellow fever booster vaccination. The receptor was isolated from a man aged 18 to 30 who received the YFV17D yellow fever vaccine. The CDR3 loop reads CASSLRSGRTDTQYF. CDR3 DNA: TGTGCCAGCAGCTTAAGATCGGGGCGCACAGATACGCAGTATTTT. The entire variable domain, with the rest obtained from reference TRBV7-6 and TRBJ2-3, is as follows: GAGVSQSPRYKVTKRGQDVALRCDPISGHVSLYWYRQALGQGPEFLTYFNYEAQQDKSGLPNDRFSAERPEGSISTLTIQRTEQRDSAMYRCASSLRSGRTDTQYFGPGTRLTVL.